What follows are 20 T cell receptor beta chains derived from one specimen sequenced in a study of cytomegalovirus exposure and HLA in healthy donors. Primers for the PCR totalled 60 Vbeta and 13 Jbeta. Data came from immunoSEQ multiplex PCR; TCRdb stores just in-frame clones and leaves some out. The table lists tens of thousands of clones. The sequencing input was PBMCs. The receptors originated from a man aged 30 to 39 in good health and CMV-seronegative.

The chain links TRBV2 to TRBJ1-1; no reliable D call. V was pared by 6 bases and J by 1 base, with 15 bases between. The germline CDR1 and CDR2 sequences are SNHLY and FYNNEI. The CDR3 contains 15 residues. This chain's CDR3 is CASSLRLHQNTEAFF. The CDR3, as DNA: TGTGCCAGCAGCCTTAGACTACACCAGAACACTGAAGCTTTCTTT.

The rearrangement links TRBV6-6 to TRBJ2-3, with 7 positions matching TRBD1. Per germline, CDR1 MNHNY and CDR2 SVGAGI (reference sequence). The CDR3 totals 16 residues. V gave up 6 bases and J gave up 2 bases; unmatched junction bases: 11. Here the CDR3 DNA reads TGTGCCAGCAGACCTGGAACAGGGGCATTCACAGATACGCAGTATTTT. Translation: CASRPGTGAFTDTQYF.

The chain joins TRBV25-1 to TRBJ2-5, with D perhaps matching TRBD1 (6 bases). The CDR3 spans 16 residues. Germline-derived CDR1 and CDR2 are MGHDK and SYGVNS. Trimming took 4 bases from V and 5 from J, leaving 20 bases between them. CDR3 sequence reads: CASSAGTTGFGETQYF. CDR3 DNA: TGTGCCAGCAGTGCGGGTACTACAGGGTTTGGGGAGACCCAGTACTTC.

J is TRBJ1-4 and V is TRBV7-9, with 11 bases that match TRBD1. The ends lost 5 bases at V and 10 bases at J; junction bases unmatched: 6. Germline lookup yields CDR1 SEHNR and CDR2 FQNEAQ (reference sequence). CDR3 length: 14 residues. The CDR3 reads CASSRTGGIGKLFF. For the CDR3, the DNA is TGTGCCAGCAGCCGGACAGGGGGCATCGGAAAACTGTTTTTT.

This CDR3 reads CASSAGTGPLYEQYF. The CDR3 DNA follows: TGCGCCAGCAGCGCGGGGACAGGGCCCCTTTACGAGCAGTACTTC. V gene TRBV5-1 combines with J gene TRBJ2-7, with 9 bases matching TRBD1. Trimming at V came to 4 bases and at J to 4 bases, leaving 9 bases not matched to a gene. The CDR3 consists of 15 residues. Germline-derived CDR1 and CDR2 are SGHRS and YFSETQ.

With respect to this clone: At one end the junction does not follow the germline gene, possibly because of a read error. The rearrangement uses TRBV5-1 and TRBJ2-5; D may be TRBD2 (7 bases). This CDR3 has 15 residues. The germline CDR1 and CDR2 sequences are SGHRS and YFSETQ. The CDR3 DNA sequence: TGCGCCAGCGGCTTGGTGGGGGGGGCCGCGGAGACCCAGTACTTC. This translates into CASGLVGGAAETQYF.

CDR3 bases: TGTGCCAGCGGGTCGCGGGGGGGCGGGGAAACGCAGTATTTT. Its translation: CASGSRGGGETQYF. This chain joins TRBV2 and TRBJ2-3; 9 bases match TRBD2. V lost 8 bases to trimming and J lost 9 bases; unmatched junction nucleotides: 12. There are 14 residues in the CDR3. Germline V gives CDR1 SNHLY, CDR2 FYNNEI.

The chain carries TRBV9 and TRBJ1-1, with 8 bases identical to TRBD1. The CDR3 has 15 residues. V shed 0 bases, J shed 1 base, and the junction held 2 bases outside the gene matches. Per germline, CDR1 SGDLS and CDR2 YYNGEE. The CDR3 protein is CASSVGQGWNTEAFF. The CDR3 DNA is TGTGCCAGCAGCGTAGGACAGGGGTGGAACACTGAAGCTTTCTTT.

V is TRBV5-4 and J is TRBJ2-7, with 11 positions matching TRBD2. CDR1 SGHNT and CDR2 YYREEE come from the germline V gene (reference sequence). The CDR3 extends over 15 amino acids. V lost 4 bases, J lost 3 bases, and 6 bases stayed unmatched. CDR3 region: CASSLAGLADYEQYF. CDR3 sequence (DNA): TGTGCCAGCAGCCTAGCGGGACTAGCGGACTACGAGCAGTACTTC.

The gene calls are TRBV6-5 and TRBJ2-2, with a weak D call TRBD1 (6 bases). Trimming took 5 bases from V and 3 from J, leaving 10 bases between them. Per the germline V gene, CDR1 is MNHEY and CDR2 is SVGAGI. The CDR3 runs to 14 residues. DNA for the CDR3: TGTGCCAGCAGTAACACAGGGTACACCGGGGAGCTGTTTTTT. Residues: CASSNTGYTGELFF.

The CDR3 sequence: CASSSTLGWNEQFF. The CDR3 nucleotides are TGTGCCAGCAGCTCAACTCTAGGTTGGAATGAGCAGTTCTTC. The chain couples TRBV7-8 to TRBJ2-1; unclear D gene. The V and J ends lost 4 bases and 7 bases respectively, with 14 bases between them. The CDR3 consists of 14 residues. Looked up from germline, CDR1 is SGHVS and CDR2 is FQNEAQ.

The rearrangement links TRBV6-1 to TRBJ2-1; 7 bases fit TRBD1. CDR3 size: 13 residues. V lost 8 bases and J lost 8; bases outside the gene matches: 9. Germline V gene data show CDR1 as MNHNS and CDR2 as SASEGT. CDR3 protein: CASHRDSNYEQFF. CDR3 sequence (DNA): TGTGCCAGCCATAGGGACAGCAATTATGAGCAGTTCTTC.

This rearrangement joins TRBV18 to TRBJ2-2; 8 bases are a match to TRBD2. Germline CDR1 and CDR2: KGHSH and LQKENI. CDR3 size: 17 residues. The V and J ends lost 1 base and 2 bases, in that order; junction bases with no gene match: 6. The CDR3 protein is CASSPRSLAGNTGELFF. In DNA form, the CDR3 reads TGTGCCAGCTCACCACGTTCCCTAGCGGGTAACACCGGGGAGCTGTTTTTT.

The chain combines TRBV6-5 with TRBJ2-1; perhaps TRBD2 as D (6 bases). The germline V gene encodes CDR1 MNHEY and CDR2 SVGAGI. V was shortened by 6 bases and J by 10 bases, with 19 bases between the two germline ends. CDR3 length: 14 residues. The CDR3 loop is CASSPVGGVGEQFF. The DNA of the CDR3 is TGTGCCAGCAGCCCGGTCGGGGGAGTAGGAGAGCAGTTCTTC.

The chain carries TRBV6-5 and TRBJ2-5; the match to TRBD1 covers 10 bases. The better agreement between TRBJ2-7 and the DNA end casts doubt on the J call. Germline CDR1 and CDR2: MNHEY and SVGAGI. This CDR3 spans 13 amino acids. The CDR3 nucleotides read TGTGCCACCACGGGACAGGGGACCTACGAGCAGTACTTC. Amino acids: CATTGQGTYEQYF.

This chain uses TRBV9 with TRBJ2-7, with D maybe TRBD2 (6 bases). The CDR3 spans 14 residues. Germline V gives CDR1 SGDLS, CDR2 YYNGEE. Trimming cost V 0 bases and J 6 bases, with 13 bases left between them. CDR3 protein: CASSVAGVRGEQYF. CDR3 in DNA: TGTGCCAGCAGCGTAGCGGGGGTTAGGGGCGAGCAGTACTTC.

The V and J genes are TRBV29-1 and TRBJ1-1; TRBD1 matches 9 bases. The CDR3 runs 13 residues. The V and J ends lost 6 bases and 5 bases, in that order; junction bases with no gene match: 7. CDR1 and CDR2 from the germline V gene are SQVTM and ANQGSEA. The CDR3 nucleotides are TGCAGCGTATGGACAGGGGAGGGAACTGAAGCTTTCTTT. Protein: CSVWTGEGTEAFF.

The V gene is TRBV18, the J gene TRBJ1-5, with D maybe TRBD1 (5 bases). This CDR3 spans 14 amino acids. Germline V CDR1 and CDR2: KGHSH, LQKENI. V was trimmed by 2 bases and J by 1 base, leaving 6 bases between them. The CDR3 DNA reads TGTGCCAGCTCACCAGGGGCCAGCAATCAGCCCCAGCATTTT. It encodes CASSPGASNQPQHF.

The gene calls are TRBV18 and TRBJ2-3; maybe TRBD2 (5 bases). Trimming stripped 0 bases from V and 8 bases from J, with 12 bases between. CDR3 size: 14 residues. Germline assignment: CDR1 KGHSH and CDR2 LQKENI. CDR3 in amino acids: CASSPPSLAATQYF. As DNA, the CDR3 is TGTGCCAGCTCACCACCGAGTCTAGCTGCTACGCAGTATTTT.

The chain carries TRBV23-1 and TRBJ2-7; 8 nucleotides align to TRBD2. TRBV23-1 is flagged as an ORF with uncertain function. This CDR3 is built from 20 residues. J was trimmed by 0 bases and V by 2 bases; bases with no gene match: 18. The CDR3 nucleotides are TGCGCCAGCAGTCAACGCCCGGGGGGGCTCCCTACGTCTAGCTCCTACGAGCAGTACTTC. Protein sequence: CASSQRPGGLPTSSSYEQYF.